Each of the 15 T cell receptor beta chains below was sequenced from the same sample in a study of cytomegalovirus exposure and HLA in healthy donors. 60 Vbeta and 13 Jbeta primers were used in PCR. Data came from immunoSEQ multiplex PCR; TCRdb stores just in-frame clones and leaves some out. The profile shows 110,000 to 150,000 clones, roughly 82% of them singletons. Sequenced input: PBMCs. All receptors come from a young man in good health and CMV-seronegative.

This clone was observed a handful of times. This chain links TRBV5-1 with TRBJ2-3, with 7 bases fitting TRBD2. V gave up 4 bases and J gave up 2 bases; unmatched junction bases: 19. The V gene's germline CDR1 is SGHRS and CDR2 YFSETQ. The CDR3 loop spans 19 amino acids. The CDR3 here is CASSRYVDVGGTNTDTQYF. As DNA, the CDR3 is TGCGCCAGCAGCCGTTACGTTGATGTCGGGGGGACTAACACAGATACGCAGTATTTT.

The CDR3, as DNA: TGTGCCAGCAGCTCCGGGGACACAGATACGCAGTATTTT. Translated: CASSSGDTDTQYF. V gene TRBV5-4 combines with J gene TRBJ2-3; perhaps TRBD2 as D (5 bases). The CDR3 consists of 13 residues. Germline-derived CDR1 and CDR2 are SGHNT and YYREEE (reference sequence). V was clipped by 3 bases and J by 2 bases, with 7 bases between them.

V gene TRBV11-3 combines with J gene TRBJ2-3; maybe TRBD2 (7 bases). Germline CDR1 and CDR2: SGHNT and YENEEA. This CDR3 comprises 14 residues. V was trimmed by 3 bases and J by 2 bases, leaving 9 bases between them. The CDR3 here is CASSFGGPTDTQYF. In DNA form, the CDR3 reads TGTGCCAGCAGCTTCGGGGGGCCCACAGATACGCAGTATTTT.

The chain recombines TRBV6-5 with TRBJ1-1; D unclear. The CDR3 has 14 residues. The V gene lost 0 bases and the J gene lost 0 bases, with 5 bases spanning the gap. CDR1 is MNHEY, CDR2 SVGAGI, per germline. In DNA, the CDR3 is TGTGCCAGCAGTTACTCGACATTGAACACTGAAGCTTTCTTT. This sequence encodes CASSYSTLNTEAFF.

The V and J genes are TRBV19 and TRBJ2-1; 14 bases line up with TRBD2. V was clipped by 4 bases and J by 4 bases; unmatched bases: 9. The CDR3 has 18 amino acids. CDR1 LNHDA and CDR2 SQIVND come from the germline V gene (reference sequence). The CDR3 sequence is CASSTAGTSGRYYNEQFF. CDR3 DNA sequence: TGTGCCAGTAGTACCGCCGGGACTAGCGGGAGATATTACAATGAGCAGTTCTTC.

In nucleotides, the CDR3 is TGCAGCGTTGATGGTTACAGTCGGGGTACGCAGTATTTT. Its translation: CSVDGYSRGTQYF. The chain has TRBV29-1 and TRBJ2-3; TRBD2 is a possible D gene (5 bases). V lost 3 bases, J lost 8 bases, and 15 bases lay in between. This CDR3 region has 13 residues. From germline, CDR1 is SQVTM and CDR2 ANQGSEA.

The chain carries TRBV14 and TRBJ2-2; 8 bases align to TRBD2. This CDR3 has 13 residues. Germline V gives CDR1 SGHDN, CDR2 FVKESK. J was trimmed by 6 bases and V by 3 bases; bases with no gene match: 0. Written as DNA, the CDR3 is TGTGCCAGCAGCCAGGGACTAGCCGGGGAGCTGTTTTTT. Translated: CASSQGLAGELFF.

This chain connects TRBV7-9 to TRBJ2-7, with D possibly matching TRBD2 (6 bases). The V end lost 2 bases, the J end lost 2 bases, and 13 bases lay between the germline ends. The CDR3 sequence is 15 residues long. Germline V gene lookup returns CDR1 SEHNR and CDR2 FQNEAQ (reference sequence). The CDR3 here is CASSLLRGGTYEQYF. The CDR3 DNA reads TGTGCCAGCAGCTTATTACGGGGAGGAACCTACGAGCAGTACTTC. Looking up the rest from reference TRBV7-9 and TRBJ2-7 gives the full variable domain: DTGVSQNPRHKITKRGQNVTFRCDPISEHNRLYWYRQTLGQGPEFLTYFQNEAQLEKSRLLSDRFSAERPKGSFSTLEIQRTEQGDSAMYLCASSLLRGGTYEQYFGPGTRLTVT.

The chain uses TRBV28 and TRBJ1-1, with D tentatively TRBD1 (6 bases). V gave up 5 bases and J gave up 0 bases, with 16 bases separating them. Germline-derived CDR1 and CDR2 are MDHEN and SYDVKM. There are 16 residues in the CDR3. CDR3 nucleotides: TGTGCCAGCAGTACATACAGGGCCGCCCTGAACACTGAAGCTTTCTTT. It specifies CASSTYRAALNTEAFF.

This sequence joins TRBV6-5 and TRBJ2-1, with a weak D call TRBD2 (6 bases). CDR1 is MNHEY, CDR2 SVGAGI, per germline. Trimming cost V 3 bases and J 6 bases, with 15 bases left between them. The CDR3 is 15 amino acids. CDR3 sequence: CASSYGGGAPNEQFF. The CDR3 DNA follows: TGTGCCAGCAGTTATGGCGGCGGGGCCCCCAATGAGCAGTTCTTC.

The chain recombines TRBV9 with TRBJ2-2; 7 nucleotides line up with TRBD1. Losses at the gene ends were 2 bases for V and 2 bases for J; bases not matched to a gene: 3. Germline assignment: CDR1 SGDLS and CDR2 YYNGEE. This CDR3 region has 15 residues. CDR3 in DNA: TGTGCCAGCAGCGTCCGGGACAGAAACACCGGGGAGCTGTTTTTT. Translating it yields CASSVRDRNTGELFF.

The chain carries TRBV4-2 and TRBJ2-7, with 8 bases identical to TRBD1. Unmatched junction bases numbered 6, after V lost 4 bases and J lost 1 base. Germline CDR1 LGHNA, CDR2 YNFKEQ. This CDR3 has 15 residues. CDR3 sequence: CASSPGTGYSYEQYF. The CDR3 nucleotides read TGTGCCAGCAGCCCCGGGACAGGCTATTCCTACGAGCAGTACTTC.

Concerning this clone itself: An end of the junction does not agree with germline; a read error may underlie this. The chain employs TRBV10-1 and TRBJ2-6, with 7 bases identical to TRBD1. CDR3 size: 19 residues. Germline CDR1 and CDR2: WNHNN and SYGVQD (reference sequence). The CDR3 reads CASSRGQALFSSRANGLTF. CDR3 bases: TGCGCCAGCAGTAGAGGACAGGCCCTTTTTTCCTCTCGGGCCAACGGCCTGACTTTC.

The chain is built from TRBV5-1 and TRBJ2-3; unclear D gene. Germline loops: CDR1 SGHRS, CDR2 YFSETQ. V was cut by 7 bases and J by 0 bases, with 15 bases left in between. The CDR3 totals 15 residues. The CDR3 coding sequence is TGCGCCAGCGGAAAAGGAGACCCTAGCACAGATACGCAGTATTTT. Amino acid sequence: CASGKGDPSTDTQYF.

The chain combines TRBV21-1 with TRBJ1-5; TRBD1, the table's D call, was not compared with the DNA. TRBV21-1 constitutes a pseudogene. The CDR3 spans 16 residues. The CDR3 DNA is TGTGCCAGCATCGATCGTAATTGGGCCAGCAAACAGCCCCAGCATTTT. Translation gives CASIDRNWASKQPQHF.